A single sample is the source of the 2 T cell receptor beta chains below, sequenced in a study of sequential checkpoint blockade in melanoma. Clones were sequenced by immunoSEQ multiplex PCR, and TCRdb holds only the in-frame ones, with some missing. Here the sample spans approximately 34,000 clones, 70% to 90% being singletons. The treatment: randomized to nivolumab then ipilimumab (arm A) or the reverse (arm B). Sequencing was performed on CD8+ T cells sorted from blood (inferred from file names), taken from a patient given nivolumab and ipilimumab in sequence. The source of these receptors is a human donor with melanoma.

The rearrangement uses TRBV29-1 and TRBJ2-2; TRBD1 might be the D (8 bases). The CDR3 consists of 14 residues. V lost 6 bases and J lost 4, with 15 bases in between. Germline assignment: CDR1 SQVTM and CDR2 ANQGSEA. The CDR3 is CSVGQGGSTGELFF. As DNA, the CDR3 is TGCAGCGTAGGACAGGGAGGGAGCACCGGGGAGCTGTTTTTT.

The rearrangement joins TRBV6-1 to TRBJ2-1; TRBD2 agrees at 10 bases. Germline V gene sequence: CDR1 MNHNS, CDR2 SASEGT. The CDR3 is 15 amino acids. Trimming at V came to 2 bases and at J to 8 bases, leaving 6 bases not matched to a gene. CDR3 bases: TGTGCCAGCAGTGAACCAGCGGGGGGGCCCGATGAGCAGTTCTTC. Its protein is CASSEPAGGPDEQFF.